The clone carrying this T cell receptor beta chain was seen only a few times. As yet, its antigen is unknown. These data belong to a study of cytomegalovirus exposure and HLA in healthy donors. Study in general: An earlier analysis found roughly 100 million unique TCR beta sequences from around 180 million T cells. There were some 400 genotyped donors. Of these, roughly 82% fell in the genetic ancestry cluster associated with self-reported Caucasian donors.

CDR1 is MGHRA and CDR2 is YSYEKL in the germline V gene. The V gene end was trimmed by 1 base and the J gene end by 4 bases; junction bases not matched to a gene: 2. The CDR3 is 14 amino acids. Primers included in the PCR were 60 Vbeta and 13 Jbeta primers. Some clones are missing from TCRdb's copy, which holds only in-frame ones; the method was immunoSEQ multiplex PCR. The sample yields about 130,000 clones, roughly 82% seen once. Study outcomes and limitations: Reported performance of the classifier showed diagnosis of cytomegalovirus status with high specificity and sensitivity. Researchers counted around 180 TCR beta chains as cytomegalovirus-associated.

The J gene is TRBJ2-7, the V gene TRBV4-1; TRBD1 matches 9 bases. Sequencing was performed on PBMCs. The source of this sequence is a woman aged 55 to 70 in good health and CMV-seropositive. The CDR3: CASSQGGTGYEQYF. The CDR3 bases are TGCGCCAGCAGCCAAGGGGGGACAGGGTACGAGCAGTACTTC.